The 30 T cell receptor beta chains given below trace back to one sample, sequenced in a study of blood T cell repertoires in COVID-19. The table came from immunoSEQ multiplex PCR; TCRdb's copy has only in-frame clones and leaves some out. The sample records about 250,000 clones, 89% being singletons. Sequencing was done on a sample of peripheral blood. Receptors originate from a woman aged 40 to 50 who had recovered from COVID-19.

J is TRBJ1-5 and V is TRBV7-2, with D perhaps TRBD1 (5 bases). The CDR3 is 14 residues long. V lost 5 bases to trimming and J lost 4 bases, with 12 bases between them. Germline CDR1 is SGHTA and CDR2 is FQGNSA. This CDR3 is CASSELTANQPQHF. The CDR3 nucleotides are TGTGCCAGCAGCGAACTGACAGCAAATCAGCCCCAGCATTTT. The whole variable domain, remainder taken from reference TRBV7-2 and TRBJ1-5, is GAGVSQSPSNKVTEKGKDVELRCDPISGHTALYWYRQSLGQGLEFLIYFQGNSAPDKSGLPSDRFSAERTGGSVSTLTIQRTQQEDSAVYLCASSELTANQPQHFGDGTRLSIL.

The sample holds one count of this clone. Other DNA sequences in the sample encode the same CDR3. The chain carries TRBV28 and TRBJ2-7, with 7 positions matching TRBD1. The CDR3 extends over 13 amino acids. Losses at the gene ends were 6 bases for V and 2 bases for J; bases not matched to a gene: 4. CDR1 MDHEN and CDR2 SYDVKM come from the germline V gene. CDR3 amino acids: CASSRQGPYEQYF. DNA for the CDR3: TGTGCCAGCAGCCGACAGGGTCCCTACGAGCAGTACTTC.

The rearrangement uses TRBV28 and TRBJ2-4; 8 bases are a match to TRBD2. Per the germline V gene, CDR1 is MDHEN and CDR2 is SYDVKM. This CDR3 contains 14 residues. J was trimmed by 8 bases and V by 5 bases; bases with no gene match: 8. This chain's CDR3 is CASSLGGAVDIQYF. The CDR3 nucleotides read TGTGCCAGCAGTCTCGGGGGGGCTGTGGACATTCAGTACTTC.

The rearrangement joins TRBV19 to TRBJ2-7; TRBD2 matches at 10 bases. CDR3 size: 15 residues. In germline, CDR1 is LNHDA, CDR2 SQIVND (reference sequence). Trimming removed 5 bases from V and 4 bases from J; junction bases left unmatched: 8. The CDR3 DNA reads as TGTGCCAGTAGTCTAGGAGCGGGAGGGCCATACGAGCAGTACTTC. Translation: CASSLGAGGPYEQYF.

The CDR3 here is CATSRDYSSSYEQYF. CDR3 DNA: TGTGCCACCAGCAGAGATTACAGCAGCTCCTACGAGCAGTACTTC. The chain couples TRBV15 to TRBJ2-7; D uncertain. There are 15 residues in the CDR3. V gave up 0 bases and J gave up 0 bases, with 9 bases separating them. The germline gives CDR1 LNHNV, CDR2 YYDKDF (reference sequence).

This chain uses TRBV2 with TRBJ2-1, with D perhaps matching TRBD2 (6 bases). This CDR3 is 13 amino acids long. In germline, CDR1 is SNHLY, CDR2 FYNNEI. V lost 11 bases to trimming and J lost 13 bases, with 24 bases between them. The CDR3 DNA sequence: TGTGCCGTAGGGGCTGGCGGGAACAAATTACAGTTCTTC. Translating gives CAVGAGGNKLQFF.

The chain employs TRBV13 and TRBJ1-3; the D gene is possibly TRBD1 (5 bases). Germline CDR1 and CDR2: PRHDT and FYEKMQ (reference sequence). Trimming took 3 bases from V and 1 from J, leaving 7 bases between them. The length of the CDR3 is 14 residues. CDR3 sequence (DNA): TGTGCCAGCAGCTTTGGGGCGTCTGGAAACACCATATATTTT. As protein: CASSFGASGNTIYF.

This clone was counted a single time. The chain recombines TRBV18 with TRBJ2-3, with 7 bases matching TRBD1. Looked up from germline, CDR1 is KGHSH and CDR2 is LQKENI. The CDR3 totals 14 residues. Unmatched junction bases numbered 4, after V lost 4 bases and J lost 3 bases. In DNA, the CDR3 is TGTGCCAGCTCACTTGGACAGGCGACAGATACGCAGTATTTT. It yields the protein CASSLGQATDTQYF.

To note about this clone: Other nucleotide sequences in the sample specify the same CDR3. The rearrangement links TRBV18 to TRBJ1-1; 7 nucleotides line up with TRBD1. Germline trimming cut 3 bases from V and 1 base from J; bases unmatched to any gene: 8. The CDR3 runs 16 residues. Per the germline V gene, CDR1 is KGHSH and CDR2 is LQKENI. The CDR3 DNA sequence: TGTGCCAGCTCACCCCGGCAGGGGGAACCGAACACTGAAGCTTTCTTT. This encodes CASSPRQGEPNTEAFF.

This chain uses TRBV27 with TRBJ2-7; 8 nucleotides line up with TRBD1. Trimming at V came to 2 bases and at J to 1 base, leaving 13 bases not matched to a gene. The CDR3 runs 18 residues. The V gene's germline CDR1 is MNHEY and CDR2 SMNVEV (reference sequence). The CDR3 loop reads CASSLGRPVRGHSYEQYF. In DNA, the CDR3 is TGTGCCAGCAGTTTAGGCCGCCCCGTCAGGGGGCATTCCTACGAGCAGTACTTC.

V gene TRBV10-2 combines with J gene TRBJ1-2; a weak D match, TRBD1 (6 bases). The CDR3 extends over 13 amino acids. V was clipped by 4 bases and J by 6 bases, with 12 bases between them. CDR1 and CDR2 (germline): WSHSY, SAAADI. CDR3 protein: CASSVGTIDGYTF. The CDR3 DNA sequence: TGCGCCAGCAGTGTGGGGACAATCGATGGCTACACCTTC.

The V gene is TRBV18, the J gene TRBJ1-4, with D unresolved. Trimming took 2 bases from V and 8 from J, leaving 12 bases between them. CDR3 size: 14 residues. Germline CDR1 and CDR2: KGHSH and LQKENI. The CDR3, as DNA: TGTGCCAGCTCACCAGAAACCGGTCGCGAAAAACTGTTTTTT. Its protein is CASSPETGREKLFF.

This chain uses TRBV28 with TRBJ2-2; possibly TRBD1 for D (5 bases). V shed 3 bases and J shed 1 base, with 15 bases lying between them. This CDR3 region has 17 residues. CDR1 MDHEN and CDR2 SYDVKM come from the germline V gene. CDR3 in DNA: TGTGCCAGCAGTTTGCCCTTGGGGCCGGGGAACACCGGGGAGCTGTTTTTT. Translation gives CASSLPLGPGNTGELFF.

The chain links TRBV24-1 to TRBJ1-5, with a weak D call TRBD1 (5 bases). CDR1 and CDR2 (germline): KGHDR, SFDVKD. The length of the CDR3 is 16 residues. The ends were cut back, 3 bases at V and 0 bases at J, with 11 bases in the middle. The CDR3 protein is CATSDGGRYSNQPQHF. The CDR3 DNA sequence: TGTGCCACCAGTGATGGGGGGAGATATAGCAATCAGCCCCAGCATTTT.

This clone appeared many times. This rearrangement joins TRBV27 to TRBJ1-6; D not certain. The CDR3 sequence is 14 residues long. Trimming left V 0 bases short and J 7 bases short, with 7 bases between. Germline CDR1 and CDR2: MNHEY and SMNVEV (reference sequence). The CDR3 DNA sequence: TGTGCCAGCAGTTTATCTGGCGGGAATTCACCCCTCCACTTT. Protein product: CASSLSGGNSPLHF.

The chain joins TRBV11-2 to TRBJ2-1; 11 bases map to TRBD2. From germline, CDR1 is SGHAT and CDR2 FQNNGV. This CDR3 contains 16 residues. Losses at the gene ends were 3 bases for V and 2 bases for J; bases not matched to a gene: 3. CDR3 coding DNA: TGTGCCAGCAGCTTTATAGCGGGAGGGCCCTACAATGAGCAGTTCTTC. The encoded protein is CASSFIAGGPYNEQFF.

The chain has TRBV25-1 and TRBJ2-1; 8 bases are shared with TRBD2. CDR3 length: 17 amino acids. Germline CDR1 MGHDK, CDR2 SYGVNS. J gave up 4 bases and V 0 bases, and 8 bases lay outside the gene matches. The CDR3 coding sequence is TGTGCCAGCAGTGAATATACTAGCGGCGGTTTATACAATGAGCAGTTCTTC. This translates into CASSEYTSGGLYNEQFF.

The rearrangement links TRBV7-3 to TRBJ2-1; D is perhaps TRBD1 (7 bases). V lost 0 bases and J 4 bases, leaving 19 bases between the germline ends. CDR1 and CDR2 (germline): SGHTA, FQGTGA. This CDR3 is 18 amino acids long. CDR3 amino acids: CASSLTYPAAGQYNEQFF. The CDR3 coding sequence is TGTGCCAGCAGCTTAACGTACCCCGCCGCGGGACAGTACAATGAGCAGTTCTTC.

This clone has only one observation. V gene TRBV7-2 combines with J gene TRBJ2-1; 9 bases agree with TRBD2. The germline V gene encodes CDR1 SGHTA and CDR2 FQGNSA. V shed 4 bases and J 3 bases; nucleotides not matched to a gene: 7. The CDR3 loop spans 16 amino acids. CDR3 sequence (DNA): TGTGCCAGCAGCTCCCAAGCGGGAGGCAACTACAATGAGCAGTTCTTC. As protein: CASSSQAGGNYNEQFF.

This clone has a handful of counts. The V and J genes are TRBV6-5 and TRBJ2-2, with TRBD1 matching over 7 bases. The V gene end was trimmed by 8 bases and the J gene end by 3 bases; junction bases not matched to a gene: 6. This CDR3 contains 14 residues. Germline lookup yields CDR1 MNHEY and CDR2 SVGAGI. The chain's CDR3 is CASWDSKYTGELFF. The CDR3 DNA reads TGTGCCAGCTGGGACAGCAAATACACCGGGGAGCTGTTTTTT.

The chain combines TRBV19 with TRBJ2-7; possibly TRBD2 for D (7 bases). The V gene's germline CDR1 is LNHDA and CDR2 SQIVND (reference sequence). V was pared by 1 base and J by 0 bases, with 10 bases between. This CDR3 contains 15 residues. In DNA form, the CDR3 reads TGTGCCAGTAGTATAGGTGCGGGGGCCTCCTACGAGCAGTACTTC. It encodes CASSIGAGASYEQYF.

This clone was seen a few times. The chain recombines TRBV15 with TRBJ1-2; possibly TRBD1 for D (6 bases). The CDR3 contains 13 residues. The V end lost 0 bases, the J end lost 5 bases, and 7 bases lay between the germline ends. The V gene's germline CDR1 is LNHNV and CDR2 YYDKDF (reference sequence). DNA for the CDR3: TGTGCCACCAGCAGAGACCAGGGGTATGGCTACACCTTC. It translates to CATSRDQGYGYTF.

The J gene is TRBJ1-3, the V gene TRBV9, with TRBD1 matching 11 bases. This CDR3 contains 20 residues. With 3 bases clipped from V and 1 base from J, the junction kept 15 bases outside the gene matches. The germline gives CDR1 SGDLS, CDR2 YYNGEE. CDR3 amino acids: CASSAGDRGVGSGSGNTIYF. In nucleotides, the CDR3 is TGTGCCAGCAGCGCAGGGGACAGGGGGGTAGGATCGGGATCTGGAAACACCATATATTTT.

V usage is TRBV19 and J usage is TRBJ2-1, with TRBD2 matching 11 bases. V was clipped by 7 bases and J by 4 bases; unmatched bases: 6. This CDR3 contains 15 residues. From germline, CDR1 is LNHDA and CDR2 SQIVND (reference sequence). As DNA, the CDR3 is TGTGCCAGTACCCCGGGACTAGCGGATTACAATGAGCAGTTCTTC. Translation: CASTPGLADYNEQFF.

CDR3 coding DNA: TGTGCCAGCAGCCCAACTAGCGGACTCTACAATGAGCAGTTCTTC. Residues: CASSPTSGLYNEQFF. The genes are TRBV11-2 and TRBJ2-1; 8 bases map to TRBD2. The CDR3 runs 15 residues. Unmatched junction bases numbered 6, after V lost 5 bases and J lost 3 bases. The germline CDR1 and CDR2 sequences are SGHAT and FQNNGV.

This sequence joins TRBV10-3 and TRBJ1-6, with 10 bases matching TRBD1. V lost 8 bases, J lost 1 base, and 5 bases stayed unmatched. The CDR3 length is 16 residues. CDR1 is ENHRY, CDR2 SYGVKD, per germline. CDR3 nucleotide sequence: TGTGCCATCGGAGGGACAGGGGATTCCTATAATTCACCCCTCCACTTT. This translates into CAIGGTGDSYNSPLHF.

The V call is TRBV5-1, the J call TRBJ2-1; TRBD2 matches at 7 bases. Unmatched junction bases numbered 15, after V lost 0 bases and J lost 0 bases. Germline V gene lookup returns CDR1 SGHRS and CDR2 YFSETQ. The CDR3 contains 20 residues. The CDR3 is CASSLAPPGLADYSYNEQFF. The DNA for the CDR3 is TGCGCCAGCAGCTTGGCCCCTCCCGGTCTAGCGGACTACTCCTACAATGAGCAGTTCTTC.

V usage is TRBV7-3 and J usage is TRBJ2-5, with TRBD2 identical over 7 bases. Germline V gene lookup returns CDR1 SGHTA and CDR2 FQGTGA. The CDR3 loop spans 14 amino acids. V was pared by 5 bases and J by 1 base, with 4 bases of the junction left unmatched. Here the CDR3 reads CASSTGLGQETQYF. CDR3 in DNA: TGTGCCAGCAGCACAGGACTAGGCCAAGAGACCCAGTACTTC.

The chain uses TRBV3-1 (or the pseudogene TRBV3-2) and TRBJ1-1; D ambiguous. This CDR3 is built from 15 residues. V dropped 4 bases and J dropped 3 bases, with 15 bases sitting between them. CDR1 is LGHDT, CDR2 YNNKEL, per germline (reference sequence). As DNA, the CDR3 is TGTGCCAGCAGCCCGGAGGACTCCCCGTACACTGAAGCTTTCTTT. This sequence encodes CASSPEDSPYTEAFF.

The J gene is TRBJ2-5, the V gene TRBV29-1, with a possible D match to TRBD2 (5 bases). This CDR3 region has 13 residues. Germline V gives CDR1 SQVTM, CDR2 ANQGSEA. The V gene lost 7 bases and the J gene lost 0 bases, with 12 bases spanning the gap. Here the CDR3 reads CSAPGEYQETQYF. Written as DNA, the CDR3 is TGCAGCGCCCCCGGGGAGTACCAAGAGACCCAGTACTTC.